The TCR beta chain described here comes from a study of T cells in Graves' hyperthyroidism and ophthalmopathy. Study-level findings and limits: Among clonotypes expanded in thyroid above 0.001, most were also found in blood.

Stable disease denoted Graves' hyperthyroidism without ophthalmopathy progression within 18 months. Diagnoses were made from clinical symptoms, serum measures (thyroxine and TRAb), thyroid ultrasound and orbital computed tomography. The CDR3 sequence is 14 residues long. The V and J ends lost 8 bases and 1 base, in that order; junction bases with no gene match: 8. Per germline, CDR1 ENHRY and CDR2 SYGVKD. The TCR beta CDR3 regions underwent amplification using RNA transcripts as the source. An initial round of RT-PCR targeting the TCR CDR3 relied on the HTBI primer set. TCRdb analysed the multiplex PCR reads with MiXCR anew, one entry per CDR3 protein. The sample contains 300,000 or so distinct CDR3 sequences, roughly 15% of which appear only once. Regarding this clonotype: The antigen is not known.

The chain is built from TRBV10-3 and TRBJ2-7, with 7 bases that match TRBD2. This clonotype was sampled from a man aged 25-45 years with Graves' hyperthyroidism. Material: blood. CDR3 nucleotide sequence: TGTGCCATCGGGAGGGCTAGCGGATCCTACGAGCAGTACTTC. Translating gives CAIGRASGSYEQYF.